A few counts support the clone carrying this T cell receptor (beta chain). The data belong to a study of shared clonotypes between healthy human individuals. Study as a whole: Per-donor plates numbered three CD4 naive, three CD4 memory, two CD8 naive and one CD8 memory.

Authors' data handling: Junction-only immunoSEQ sequences carried no quality scores, so filtering differed. Profiled with immunoSEQ multiplex PCR; TCRdb holds only in-frame clones, not every one. The D gene and trimming were derived from the DNA, and the V and J assignments and clone size from that table. The sample has 950,000 to 1,100,000 clones; approximately 70% are singletons. What was sequenced was memory CD4+ T cells sorted from blood. Subset of the sample: CD45RA-negative fraction. The sequence was collected from a man aged 18 to 35 in good health.

CDR3 in amino acids: CASAGTGVFSGANVLTF. In DNA, the CDR3 is TGTGCCAGCGCTGGGACGGGAGTTTTCTCTGGGGCCAACGTCCTGACTTTC. This rearrangement joins TRBV19 to TRBJ2-6; D perhaps matches TRBD2 (6 bases). This CDR3 region has 17 residues. Trimming left V 9 bases short and J 0 bases short, with 18 bases between. The germline V gene has CDR1 LNHDA and CDR2 SQIVND (reference sequence).